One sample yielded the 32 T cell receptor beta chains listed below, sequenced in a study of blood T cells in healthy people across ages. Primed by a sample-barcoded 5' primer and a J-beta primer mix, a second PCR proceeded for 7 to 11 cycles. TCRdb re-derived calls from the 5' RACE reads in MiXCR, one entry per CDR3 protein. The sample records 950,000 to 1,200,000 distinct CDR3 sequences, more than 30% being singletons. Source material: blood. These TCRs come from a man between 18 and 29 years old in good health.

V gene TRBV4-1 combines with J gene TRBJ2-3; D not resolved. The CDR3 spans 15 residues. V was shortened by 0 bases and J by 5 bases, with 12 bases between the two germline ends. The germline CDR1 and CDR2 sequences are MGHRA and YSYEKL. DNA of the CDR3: TGCGCCAGCAGCCAAGACAGTACAACTGGAGATACGCAGTATTTT. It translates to CASSQDSTTGDTQYF.

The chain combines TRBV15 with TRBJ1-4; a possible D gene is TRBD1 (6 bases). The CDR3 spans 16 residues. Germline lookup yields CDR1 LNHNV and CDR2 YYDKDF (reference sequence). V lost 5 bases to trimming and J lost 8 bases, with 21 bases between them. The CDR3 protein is CATSGAPGVSGEKLFF. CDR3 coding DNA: TGTGCCACCAGCGGAGCCCCAGGGGTTTCTGGGGAAAAACTGTTTTTT.

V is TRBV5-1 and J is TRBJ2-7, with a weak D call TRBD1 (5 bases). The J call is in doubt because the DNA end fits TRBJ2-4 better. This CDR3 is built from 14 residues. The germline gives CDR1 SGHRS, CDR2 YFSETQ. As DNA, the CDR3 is TGCGCCACCCGACAGAACTCTGGTTTAAGCATTCAGTACTTC. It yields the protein CATRQNSGLSIQYF.

This CDR3 is CASGPRAGQSNTGELFF. Here the CDR3 DNA reads TGTGCCAGCGGCCCCCGAGCCGGACAGTCGAACACCGGGGAGCTGTTTTTT. The chain couples TRBV6-6 to TRBJ2-2; perhaps TRBD1 as D (6 bases). V was clipped by 8 bases and J by 0 bases, with 19 bases between them. This CDR3 spans 17 amino acids. Germline V gene data show CDR1 as MNHNY and CDR2 as SVGAGI (reference sequence).

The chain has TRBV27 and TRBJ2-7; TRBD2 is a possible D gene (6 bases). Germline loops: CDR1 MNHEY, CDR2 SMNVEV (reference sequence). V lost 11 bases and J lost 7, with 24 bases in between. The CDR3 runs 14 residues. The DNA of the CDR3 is TGTGCCTGGGTCGGGGGTGGGTATGCCAATGAGCAGTACTTC. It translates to CAWVGGGYANEQYF.

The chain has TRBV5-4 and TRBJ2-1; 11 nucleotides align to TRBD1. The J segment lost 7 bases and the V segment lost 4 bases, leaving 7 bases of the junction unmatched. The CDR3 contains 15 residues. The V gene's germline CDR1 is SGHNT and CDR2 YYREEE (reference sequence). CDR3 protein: CASSGGDRGRNEQFF. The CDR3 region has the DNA TGTGCCAGCAGCGGGGGGGACAGGGGGAGAAATGAGCAGTTCTTC.

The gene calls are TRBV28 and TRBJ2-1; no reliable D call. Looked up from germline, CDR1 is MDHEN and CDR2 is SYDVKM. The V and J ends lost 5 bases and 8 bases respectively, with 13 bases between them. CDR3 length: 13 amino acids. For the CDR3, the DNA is TGTGCCAGCAGTCCTACTCGGATGGATGAGCAGTTCTTC. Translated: CASSPTRMDEQFF.

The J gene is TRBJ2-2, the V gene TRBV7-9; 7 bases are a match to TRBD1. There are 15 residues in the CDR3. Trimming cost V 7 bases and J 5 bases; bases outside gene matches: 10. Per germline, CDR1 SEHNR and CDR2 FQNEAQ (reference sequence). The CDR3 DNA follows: TGTGCCAGCACCTCCCCAGACAGGGAGACCGGGGAGCTGTTTTTT. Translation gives CASTSPDRETGELFF.

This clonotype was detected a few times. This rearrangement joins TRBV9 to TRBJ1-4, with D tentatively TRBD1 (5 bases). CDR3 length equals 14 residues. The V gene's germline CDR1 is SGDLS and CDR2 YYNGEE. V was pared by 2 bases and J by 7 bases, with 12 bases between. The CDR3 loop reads CASSVGGTAEKLFF. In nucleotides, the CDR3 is TGTGCCAGCAGCGTGGGAGGGACTGCTGAAAAACTGTTTTTT.

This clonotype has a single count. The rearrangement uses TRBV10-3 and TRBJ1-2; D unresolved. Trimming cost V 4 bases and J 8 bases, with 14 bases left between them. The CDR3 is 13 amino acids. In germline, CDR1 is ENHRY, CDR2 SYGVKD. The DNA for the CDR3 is TGTGCCATCAGTGTCAGTGAACAAGGAGGCTACACCTTC. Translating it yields CAISVSEQGGYTF.

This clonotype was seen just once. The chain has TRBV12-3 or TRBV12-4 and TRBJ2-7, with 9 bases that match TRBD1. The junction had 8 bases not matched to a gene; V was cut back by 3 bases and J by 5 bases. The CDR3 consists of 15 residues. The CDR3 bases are TGTGCCAGCAGTTTGCTGGACAGGGGTTTCCACGAGCAGTACTTC. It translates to CASSLLDRGFHEQYF.

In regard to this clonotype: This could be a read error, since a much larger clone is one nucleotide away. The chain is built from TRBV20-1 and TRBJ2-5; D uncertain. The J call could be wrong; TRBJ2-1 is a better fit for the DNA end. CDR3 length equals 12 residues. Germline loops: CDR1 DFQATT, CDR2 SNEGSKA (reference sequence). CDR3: CSAREGQETQFF. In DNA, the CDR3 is TGCAGTGCTAGAGAGGGTCAAGAGACCCAGTTCTTC.

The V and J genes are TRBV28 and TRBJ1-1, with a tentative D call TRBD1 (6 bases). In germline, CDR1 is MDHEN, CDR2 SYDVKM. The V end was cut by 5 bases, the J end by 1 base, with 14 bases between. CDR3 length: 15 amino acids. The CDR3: CASSPTAGANTEAFF. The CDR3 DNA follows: TGTGCCAGCAGTCCCACCGCAGGGGCGAACACTGAAGCTTTCTTT.

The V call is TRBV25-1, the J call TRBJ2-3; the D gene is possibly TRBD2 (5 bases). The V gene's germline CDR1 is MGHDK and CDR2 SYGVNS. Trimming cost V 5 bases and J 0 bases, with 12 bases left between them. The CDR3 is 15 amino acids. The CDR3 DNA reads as TGTGCCAGCAGTTCGGACTCCCCTAGCACAGATACGCAGTATTTT. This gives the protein CASSSDSPSTDTQYF.

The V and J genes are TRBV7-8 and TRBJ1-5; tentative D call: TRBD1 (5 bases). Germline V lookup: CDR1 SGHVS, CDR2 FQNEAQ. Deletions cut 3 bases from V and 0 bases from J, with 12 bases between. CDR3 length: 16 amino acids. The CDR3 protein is CASSFGTAYSNQPQHF. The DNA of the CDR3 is TGTGCCAGCAGCTTTGGGACGGCATATAGCAATCAGCCCCAGCATTTT.

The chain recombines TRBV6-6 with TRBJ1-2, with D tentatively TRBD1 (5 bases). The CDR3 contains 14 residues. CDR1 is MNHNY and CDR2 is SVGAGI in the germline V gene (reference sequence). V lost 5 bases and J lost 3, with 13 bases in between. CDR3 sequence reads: CASSASDSDYGYTF. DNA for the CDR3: TGTGCCAGCAGTGCGTCCGACAGCGACTATGGCTACACCTTC.

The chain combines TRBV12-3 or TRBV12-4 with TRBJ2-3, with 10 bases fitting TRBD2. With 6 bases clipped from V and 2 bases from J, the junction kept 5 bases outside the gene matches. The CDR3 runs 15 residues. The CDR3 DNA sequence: TGTGCCAGCAGCGGACTAGCGGAGGACACAGATACGCAGTATTTT. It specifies CASSGLAEDTDTQYF.

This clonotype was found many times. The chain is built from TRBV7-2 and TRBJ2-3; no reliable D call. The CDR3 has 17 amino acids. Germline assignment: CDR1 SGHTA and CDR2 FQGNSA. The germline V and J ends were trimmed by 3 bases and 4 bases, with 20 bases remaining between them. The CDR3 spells CASSLTFVMSFSDTQYF. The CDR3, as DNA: TGTGCCAGCAGCTTGACTTTTGTGATGTCGTTTTCAGATACGCAGTATTTT.

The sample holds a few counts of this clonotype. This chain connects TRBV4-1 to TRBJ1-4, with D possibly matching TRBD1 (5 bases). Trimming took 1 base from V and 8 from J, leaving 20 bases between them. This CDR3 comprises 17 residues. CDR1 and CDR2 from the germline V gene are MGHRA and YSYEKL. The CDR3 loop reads CASSQGLGRSAWEKLFF. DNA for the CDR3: TGCGCCAGCAGCCAAGGGTTGGGACGCAGTGCATGGGAAAAACTGTTTTTT.

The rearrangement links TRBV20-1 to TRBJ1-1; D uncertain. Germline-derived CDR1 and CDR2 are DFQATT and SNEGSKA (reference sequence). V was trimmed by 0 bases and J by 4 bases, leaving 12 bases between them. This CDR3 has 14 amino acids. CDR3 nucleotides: TGCAGTGCTAGAGATGCAGGTGCGGTCACTGAAGCTTTCTTT. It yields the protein CSARDAGAVTEAFF.

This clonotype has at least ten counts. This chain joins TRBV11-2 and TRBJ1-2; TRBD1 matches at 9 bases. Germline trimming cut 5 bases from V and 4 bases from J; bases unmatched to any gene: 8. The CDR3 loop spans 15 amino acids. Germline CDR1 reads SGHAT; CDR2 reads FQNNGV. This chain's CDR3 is CASSNTGGSGYGYTF. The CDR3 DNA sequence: TGTGCCAGCAGCAACACAGGGGGCTCGGGCTATGGCTACACCTTC.

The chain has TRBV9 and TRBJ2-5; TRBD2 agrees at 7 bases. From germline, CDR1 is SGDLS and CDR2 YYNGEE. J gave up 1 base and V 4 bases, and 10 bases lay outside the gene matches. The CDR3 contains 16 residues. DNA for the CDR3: TGTGCCAGCAGCAAGGGCGGGGGTGGACCCCAAGAGACCCAGTACTTC. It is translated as CASSKGGGGPQETQYF.

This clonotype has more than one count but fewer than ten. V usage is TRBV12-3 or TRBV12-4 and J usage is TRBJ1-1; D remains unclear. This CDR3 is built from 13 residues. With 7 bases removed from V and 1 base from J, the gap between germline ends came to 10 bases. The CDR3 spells CASTKGPNTEAFF. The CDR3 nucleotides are TGTGCCAGCACTAAGGGTCCGAACACTGAAGCTTTCTTT.

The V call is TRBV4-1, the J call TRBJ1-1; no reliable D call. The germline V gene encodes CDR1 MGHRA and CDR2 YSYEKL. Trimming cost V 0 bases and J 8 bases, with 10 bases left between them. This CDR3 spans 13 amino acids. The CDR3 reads CASSQDWAAEAFF. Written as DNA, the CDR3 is TGCGCCAGCAGCCAAGATTGGGCAGCCGAAGCTTTCTTT.

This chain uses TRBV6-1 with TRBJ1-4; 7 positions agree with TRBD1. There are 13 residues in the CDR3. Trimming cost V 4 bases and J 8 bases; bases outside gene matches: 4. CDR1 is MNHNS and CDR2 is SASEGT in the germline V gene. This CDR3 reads CASSGTGKEKLFF. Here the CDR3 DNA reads TGTGCCAGCAGTGGGACAGGCAAAGAAAAACTGTTTTTT.

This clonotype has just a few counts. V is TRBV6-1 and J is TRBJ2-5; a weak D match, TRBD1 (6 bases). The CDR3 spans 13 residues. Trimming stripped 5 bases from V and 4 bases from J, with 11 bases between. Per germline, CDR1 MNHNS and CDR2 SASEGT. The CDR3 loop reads CASSITGLETQYF. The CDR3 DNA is TGTGCCAGCAGTATTACAGGGTTAGAGACCCAGTACTTC.

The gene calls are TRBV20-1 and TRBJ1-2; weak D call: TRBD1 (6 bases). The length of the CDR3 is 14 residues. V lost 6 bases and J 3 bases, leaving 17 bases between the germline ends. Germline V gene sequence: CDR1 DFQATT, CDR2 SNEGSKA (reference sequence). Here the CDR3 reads CSAPRAGADYGYTF. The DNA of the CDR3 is TGCAGTGCCCCGAGGGCAGGGGCGGACTATGGCTACACCTTC.

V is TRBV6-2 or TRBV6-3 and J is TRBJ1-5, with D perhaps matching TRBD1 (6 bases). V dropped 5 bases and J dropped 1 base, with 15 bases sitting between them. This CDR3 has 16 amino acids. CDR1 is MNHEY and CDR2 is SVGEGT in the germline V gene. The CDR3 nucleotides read TGTGCCAGCAGTCCCGGGACACGCGGGAGCAATCAGCCCCAGCATTTT. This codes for CASSPGTRGSNQPQHF.

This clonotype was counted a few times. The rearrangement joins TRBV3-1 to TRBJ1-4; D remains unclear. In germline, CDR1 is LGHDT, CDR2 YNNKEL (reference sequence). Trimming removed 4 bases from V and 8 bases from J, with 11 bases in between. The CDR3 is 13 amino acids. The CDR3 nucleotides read TGTGCCAGCAGCCTATCCCCAGGCGAAAAACTGTTTTTT. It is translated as CASSLSPGEKLFF.

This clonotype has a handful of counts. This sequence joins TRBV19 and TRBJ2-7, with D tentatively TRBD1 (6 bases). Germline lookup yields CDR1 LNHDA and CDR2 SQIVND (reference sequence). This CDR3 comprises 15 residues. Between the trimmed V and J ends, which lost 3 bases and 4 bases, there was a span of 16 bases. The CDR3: CASSIRAGDRYEQYF. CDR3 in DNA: TGTGCCAGTAGTATCAGGGCAGGGGATAGATACGAGCAGTACTTC.

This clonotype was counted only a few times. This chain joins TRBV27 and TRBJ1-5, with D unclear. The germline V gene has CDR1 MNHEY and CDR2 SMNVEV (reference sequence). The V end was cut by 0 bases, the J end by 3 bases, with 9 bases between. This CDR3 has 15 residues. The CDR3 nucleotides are TGTGCCAGCAGTTTATCGCCTCGATTCAATCAGCCCCAGCATTTT. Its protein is CASSLSPRFNQPQHF.

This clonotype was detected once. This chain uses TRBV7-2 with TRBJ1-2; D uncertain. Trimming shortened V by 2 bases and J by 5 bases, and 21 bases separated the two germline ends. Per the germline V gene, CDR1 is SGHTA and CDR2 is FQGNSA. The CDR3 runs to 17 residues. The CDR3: CASSLTPNTVRGYGYTF. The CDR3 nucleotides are TGTGCCAGCAGCTTAACACCTAACACCGTTCGAGGGTATGGCTACACCTTC.